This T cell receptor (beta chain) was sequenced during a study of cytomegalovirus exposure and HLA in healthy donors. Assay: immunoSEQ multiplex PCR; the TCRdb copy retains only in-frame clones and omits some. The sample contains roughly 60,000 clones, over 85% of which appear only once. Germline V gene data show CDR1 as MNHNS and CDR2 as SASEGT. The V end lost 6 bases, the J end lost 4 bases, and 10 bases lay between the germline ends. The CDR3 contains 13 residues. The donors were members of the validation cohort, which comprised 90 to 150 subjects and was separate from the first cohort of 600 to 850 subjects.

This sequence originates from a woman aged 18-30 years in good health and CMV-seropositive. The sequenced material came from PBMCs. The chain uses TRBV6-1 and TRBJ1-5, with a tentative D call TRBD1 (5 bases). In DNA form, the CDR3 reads TGTGCCAGCAGCGCTCGGGGGAATCAGCCCCAGCATTTT. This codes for CASSARGNQPQHF.